The 9 T cell receptor beta chains listed next were all sequenced from one sample in a study of PD-1 blockade in classical Hodgkin lymphoma. With no exception, relapse followed autologous stem cell transplantation in all patients, and brentuximab vedotin exposure varied. Produced via immunoSEQ multiplex PCR; TCRdb's table is partial and in-frame only. This table holds about 36,000 clones, 69% found once. The sequenced sample was peripheral blood mononuclear cells (PBMCs), obtained before the second cycle of nivolumab. The origin of the receptors is a human donor with classical Hodgkin lymphoma.

V is TRBV5-5 and J is TRBJ2-2, with 9 bases aligning to TRBD1. CDR1 and CDR2 (germline): SGHKS, YYEKEE (reference sequence). This CDR3 has 16 residues. V lost 4 bases to trimming and J lost 5 bases; unmatched junction nucleotides: 9. CDR3 in DNA: TGTGCCAGCAGCCCCACAGGGGGCGTCGGGACCGGGGAGCTGTTTTTT. Translation: CASSPTGGVGTGELFF.

The chain employs TRBV7-9 and TRBJ2-7; TRBD1 aligns across 8 bases. J lost 6 bases, V lost 6 bases, and 7 bases had no gene match. The germline V gene encodes CDR1 SEHNR and CDR2 FQNEAQ (reference sequence). CDR3 length: 13 residues. The CDR3 sequence is CASSYRQGSEQYF. In DNA, the CDR3 is TGTGCCAGCAGTTATAGACAGGGGTCCGAGCAGTACTTC.

V is TRBV6-5 and J is TRBJ2-7; D is perhaps TRBD2 (5 bases). V was shortened by 7 bases and J by 5 bases, with 15 bases between the two germline ends. The germline CDR1 and CDR2 sequences are MNHEY and SVGAGI. This CDR3 has 13 residues. CDR3 region: CASTPRASHEQYF. CDR3 sequence (DNA): TGTGCCAGCACTCCCCGGGCTAGCCACGAGCAGTACTTC.

This clone was seen a few times. The rearrangement uses TRBV7-2 and TRBJ2-7; the D gene could be TRBD1 or TRBD2 (5 bases each). Germline loops: CDR1 SGHTA, CDR2 FQGNSA. Trimming pared 2 bases from V and 7 bases from J, leaving 21 bases between. The CDR3 consists of 16 residues. Here the CDR3 reads CASSLNYGAVPGEQYF. CDR3 DNA sequence: TGTGCCAGCAGCTTAAATTATGGGGCAGTACCGGGAGAGCAGTACTTC.

By frequency in the sample, this clone is medium-sized. The V call is TRBV29-1, the J call TRBJ2-7; tentatively, D is TRBD2 (5 bases). This CDR3 spans 12 amino acids. The V and J ends lost 0 bases and 2 bases respectively, with 5 bases between them. Germline lookup yields CDR1 SQVTM and CDR2 ANQGSEA. CDR3 residues: CSVEELAYEQYF. The CDR3 DNA is TGCAGCGTTGAAGAACTAGCCTACGAGCAGTACTTC.

The chain joins TRBV9 to TRBJ2-2; D possibly corresponds to TRBD2 (5 bases). CDR3 length equals 14 residues. From germline, CDR1 is SGDLS and CDR2 YYNGEE. Trimming pared 7 bases from V and 1 base from J, leaving 11 bases between. The CDR3 sequence is CASCLDWNTGELFF. CDR3 DNA: TGTGCCAGCTGCCTGGACTGGAACACCGGGGAGCTGTTTTTT.

The gene calls are TRBV5-1 and TRBJ1-2, with D unresolved. This CDR3 region has 14 residues. Between the trimmed V and J ends, which lost 0 bases and 2 bases, there was a span of 8 bases. Germline values: CDR1 SGHRS, CDR2 YFSETQ. The chain's CDR3 is CASSLGGDNYGYTF. CDR3 nucleotides: TGCGCCAGCAGCTTGGGTGGCGACAACTATGGCTACACCTTC. Supplemented by reference TRBV5-1 and TRBJ1-2, the full variable domain reads KAGVTQTPRYLIKTRGQQVTLSCSPISGHRSVSWYQQTPGQGLQFLFEYFSETQRNKGNFPGRFSGRQFSNSRSEMNVSTLELGDSALYLCASSLGGDNYGYTFGSGTRLTVV.

J is TRBJ2-7 and V is TRBV28; D not certain. V lost 8 bases, J lost 6 bases, and 8 bases lay in between. The CDR3 runs to 10 residues. Germline V gene sequence: CDR1 MDHEN, CDR2 SYDVKM. The CDR3 reads CASQSVEQYF. The CDR3, as DNA: TGTGCCAGCCAATCTGTCGAGCAGTACTTC.

As DNA, the CDR3 is TGTGCCAGCTCACCAGACAACTCCTACGAGCAGTACTTC. It specifies CASSPDNSYEQYF. This rearrangement joins TRBV18 to TRBJ2-7; D is uncertain. The CDR3 runs 13 residues. Trimming cost V 2 bases and J 0 bases, with 5 bases left between them. CDR1 is KGHSH, CDR2 LQKENI, per germline.